This T cell receptor (beta chain) was profiled in a study of technical replicates of blood from several donors. The CDR3 sequence is 11 residues long. V dropped 4 bases and J dropped 2 bases, with 3 bases sitting between them. Per germline, CDR1 SGHRS and CDR2 YFSETQ. The count of this clone is one. Here immunoSEQ multiplex PCR was the method, and the copy in TCRdb shows in-frame clones only, minus some. The sample lists about 70,000 clones, around 95% seen once, with about 0.35% in the top ten. The sequenced material came from T cells isolated from PBMCs. This TCR derives from a human donor in good health. The chain links TRBV5-1 to TRBJ2-5; D gene ambiguous. This CDR3 reads CASSEQETQYF. CDR3 in DNA: TGCGCCAGCAGCGAGCAAGAGACCCAGTACTTC.